This TCR beta chain was documented in a study of identical twins. In TCRdb, the 5' RACE reads were re-called with MiXCR into one record per CDR3 protein. The sample yields about 890,000 distinct CDR3 sequences, around 12% seen once. Unmatched junction bases numbered 9, after V lost 4 bases and J lost 4 bases. Germline values: CDR1 SGHRS, CDR2 YFSETQ. This CDR3 has 15 amino acids. This clonotype came up a few times. These records were also assigned to another study, of yellow fever vaccine responses in identical twins.

The TCR was taken from a woman under 30 in good health. The source material was PBMCs. This chain links TRBV5-1 with TRBJ2-3, with 7 bases aligning to TRBD1. The chain's CDR3 is CASSPDRPLADTQYF. The CDR3 DNA reads as TGCGCCAGCAGCCCGGACAGGCCACTAGCAGATACGCAGTATTTT.